These T cell receptor beta chains were read from a single sample in a study of radiotherapy plus CTLA-4 blockade in lung cancer. Data came from immunoSEQ multiplex PCR; TCRdb stores just in-frame clones and leaves some out. The table has about 85,000 clones, about 86% seen once. Sequencing used peripheral blood, obtained from a patient treated with radiotherapy plus ipilimumab. The receptors here all came from a human donor with non-small cell lung cancer who had a partial response to radiotherapy plus ipilimumab. The CDR3 runs from the conserved cysteine through the conserved F or W.

TRBV6-1	TRBJ1-5	CASSRTGIGNQPQHF
TRBV28	TRBJ1-3	CASSLHLASSGNTIYF
TRBV6-1	TRBJ2-7	CASSEETVTHSYEQYF
TRBV19	TRBJ1-2	CASSPNGTPENYGYTF
TRBV5-8	TRBJ1-5	CASSLGDRFNQPQHF
TRBV6-4	TRBJ1-2	CASSEGDSPVGSGYTF
TRBV14	TRBJ1-3	CASSQDRGFGNTIYF
TRBV5-1	TRBJ1-1	CASSKDRWAFF
TRBV12-5	TRBJ1-1	CASGQGFGNTEAFF
TRBV11-2	TRBJ2-5	CASSFGTGQETQYF
TRBV27	TRBJ1-2	CASSSYQGSANYGYTF
TRBV19	TRBJ2-1	CASSILGLANEQFF
TRBV10-1	TRBJ1-4	CASRLRDREPSGEKLFF
TRBV5-6	TRBJ2-3	CASRAQGAHSTDTQYF
TRBV7-3	TRBJ2-5	CASSLTGGDTETQYF
TRBV18	TRBJ1-2	CASSPDLSSRAGYTF
TRBV28	TRBJ2-3	CASSSAGFTDTQYF
TRBV4-3	TRBJ2-1	CASSQDSGGSSYNEQFF
TRBV9	TRBJ2-5	CASSVEGTPLGETQYF
TRBV19	TRBJ1-2	CASSAQTGNYGYTF
TRBV4-1	TRBJ2-3	CASSQEGTGTDTQYF
TRBV6-5	TRBJ1-2	CASRLGQGFGYTF
TRBV19	TRBJ1-1	CASSLLPRGPFRNTEAFF
TRBV28	TRBJ2-5	CASSLLTAREEETQYF
TRBV6-5	TRBJ2-7	CASSYSIAVPYEQYF
TRBV4-1	TRBJ2-3	CASSQTKGQPLTDTQYF
TRBV9	TRBJ1-5	CASSVEGGSNQPQHF
TRBV7-6	.	CASSAGTGGPNSYEQYF
TRBV4-3	TRBJ2-2	CASSQAGLAGVGNTGELFF
TRBV28	TRBJ2-1	CASTSGGEGVNEQFF
TRBV19	TRBJ2-1	CASGLAGGTYNEQFF
TRBV19	TRBJ1-5	CAAQVGGGNQPQHF
TRBV7-2	TRBJ1-5	CASSLARDSYSNQPQHF
TRBV5-4	TRBJ2-7	CASSPQGYEQYF
TRBV19	TRBJ2-4	CASSGSSLAKNIQYF
TRBV6-1	TRBJ1-5	CASSVEDRRQPQHF
TRBV28	TRBJ2-3	CASPPPGLGPGSQYF
TRBV4-1	TRBJ2-1	CASSQAGKGSDEQFF
TRBV18	TRBJ1-4	CASSEQEGSTNEKLFF
TRBV2	TRBJ1-1	CASSEQVLGNTEAFF
TRBV6-5	TRBJ1-1	CASSYSRAIQNTEAFF
TRBV7-9	TRBJ2-5	CASSTRAGQTQYF
TRBV4-1	TRBJ1-3	CASSPSTGPGNTIYF
TRBV2	TRBJ2-1	CASSQLNEQFF
TRBV28	TRBJ1-2	CAIISGQPENYGYTF
TRBV2	TRBJ2-7	CASSESGRGSEEQYF
TRBV2	TRBJ2-3	CASSGGNFHLASGSNTDTQYF
TRBV6-1	TRBJ1-6	CASSQGAVLNSPLHF
TRBV6-1	TRBJ1-2	CASSPRGAGYTF
TRBV27	TRBJ1-5	CASSSRGQGSQPQHF
TRBV6-6	.	CASSLGAGGLYEQYF
TRBV6-4	TRBJ2-1	CASSRLAGGVKEQFF
TRBV2	TRBJ2-3	CASSYRLAGGTDTQYF
TRBV29-1	TRBJ2-2	CSVESRGRNTGELFF
TRBV28	TRBJ1-1	CASSLYGLMNTEAFF
TRBV19	TRBJ2-3	CASRQAITDTQYF
TRBV29-1	TRBJ1-2	CSVERFGYTF